A single sample gave rise to the 19 T cell receptor beta chains below, sequenced in a study of control samples from healthy donors and cancer patients. Measured with immunoSEQ multiplex PCR; TCRdb has only the in-frame clones, and not every one. The sample contains over 120,000 clones, 91% of which appear only once. Sequenced input: blood. Receptors were obtained from a man aged 25-45 years in good health.

The chain has TRBV7-9 and TRBJ2-7; a possible D gene is TRBD1 (5 bases). Germline values: CDR1 SEHNR, CDR2 FQNEAQ (reference sequence). CDR3 length: 14 residues. V was clipped by 0 bases and J by 6 bases, with 12 bases between them. Here the CDR3 DNA reads TGTGCCAGCAGCTTAGCTGATCAGGGTAGCGAGCAGTACTTC. As protein: CASSLADQGSEQYF.

This clone was counted a single time. The genes are TRBV5-1 and TRBJ1-2; no clear D gene. V was clipped by 4 bases and J by 1 base, with 8 bases between them. CDR1 is SGHRS and CDR2 is YFSETQ in the germline V gene. The CDR3 consists of 13 residues. CDR3 region: CASSPGSNYGYTF. CDR3 nucleotides: TGCGCCAGCAGCCCCGGGAGTAACTATGGCTACACCTTC.

This chain links TRBV9 with TRBJ1-1, with 12 bases matching TRBD1. The junction had 11 bases not matched to a gene; V was cut back by 0 bases and J by 8 bases. The CDR3 is 17 residues long. CDR1 and CDR2 (germline): SGDLS, YYNGEE. The CDR3 DNA reads TGTGCCAGCAGCGTAGGGTATCCCGGGACAGGGGGCATGGAAGCTTTCTTT. Protein product: CASSVGYPGTGGMEAFF. Looking up the rest from reference TRBV9 and TRBJ1-1 gives the full variable domain: DSGVTQTPKHLITATGQRVTLRCSPRSGDLSVYWYQQSLDQGLQFLIQYYNGEERAKGNILERFSAQQFPDLHSELNLSSLELGDSALYFCASSVGYPGTGGMEAFFGQGTRLTVV.

The rearrangement joins TRBV28 to TRBJ1-1; 9 positions agree with TRBD1. Germline values: CDR1 MDHEN, CDR2 SYDVKM. With 5 bases clipped from V and 0 bases from J, the junction kept 10 bases outside the gene matches. The CDR3 totals 17 residues. The CDR3 loop is CASSTTGTGTVNTEAFF. CDR3 bases: TGTGCCAGCAGTACGACCGGGACAGGGACAGTGAACACTGAAGCTTTCTTT.

V gene TRBV3-1 (or the pseudogene TRBV3-2) combines with J gene TRBJ2-7; D is uncertain. The CDR3 consists of 12 residues. Germline V gene data show CDR1 as LGHDT and CDR2 as YNNKEL (reference sequence). V was trimmed by 4 bases and J by 3 bases, leaving 7 bases between them. The CDR3 protein is CASSRKNYEQYF. CDR3 nucleotides: TGTGCCAGCAGCCGGAAAAACTACGAGCAGTACTTC.

Concerning this clone: The sample carries other DNA sequences with the same CDR3. The chain recombines TRBV28 with TRBJ1-5, with 10 bases matching TRBD1. In germline, CDR1 is MDHEN, CDR2 SYDVKM. This CDR3 is built from 15 residues. The junction had 2 bases not matched to a gene; V was cut back by 0 bases and J by 6 bases. The CDR3 region has the DNA TGTGCCAGCAGTTTATGGACAGGGGGCCGTCAGCCCCAGCATTTT. Protein sequence: CASSLWTGGRQPQHF.

The chain has TRBV6-5 and TRBJ1-5, with 11 bases that match TRBD1. This CDR3 has 12 amino acids. V shed 8 bases and J 7 bases; nucleotides not matched to a gene: 1. CDR1 is MNHEY and CDR2 is SVGAGI in the germline V gene. CDR3 DNA: TGTGCCAGCGGGACAGGGGGGCAGCCCCAGCATTTT. This translates into CASGTGGQPQHF.

V usage is TRBV6-5 and J usage is TRBJ1-2, with a weak D call TRBD1 (5 bases). The V end was cut by 1 base, the J end by 7 bases, with 19 bases between. The CDR3 consists of 16 residues. CDR1 MNHEY and CDR2 SVGAGI come from the germline V gene. In DNA, the CDR3 is TGTGCCAGCAGTTACTTGAGGGGCACGGTCCTATTTGGCTACACCTTC. Protein: CASSYLRGTVLFGYTF.

The rearrangement uses TRBV9 and TRBJ2-1, with 11 positions matching TRBD2. This CDR3 has 17 amino acids. Germline lookup yields CDR1 SGDLS and CDR2 YYNGEE. Trimming at V came to 0 bases and at J to 5 bases, leaving 7 bases not matched to a gene. CDR3 DNA: TGTGCCAGCAGCGTAGTGAGTCTAGCGGGGGGACACAATGAGCAGTTCTTC. Protein sequence: CASSVVSLAGGHNEQFF. Full variable domain (outside the CDR3, taken from reference TRBV9 and TRBJ2-1): DSGVTQTPKHLITATGQRVTLRCSPRSGDLSVYWYQQSLDQGLQFLIQYYNGEERAKGNILERFSAQQFPDLHSELNLSSLELGDSALYFCASSVVSLAGGHNEQFFGPGTRLTVL.

This rearrangement joins TRBV6-4 to TRBJ1-2, with D possibly TRBD1 on 5 matching bases. Trimming pared 9 bases from V and 3 bases from J, leaving 32 bases between. CDR3 length: 19 residues. Germline CDR1 MRHNA, CDR2 SNTAGT. CDR3 sequence (DNA): TGTGCCAGGGGGAACACAGTGGGGTCATACCAAGCAGGGCACTATGGCTACACCTTC. Translating it yields CARGNTVGSYQAGHYGYTF.

The J gene is TRBJ2-3, the V gene TRBV6-5, with D perhaps being TRBD1 or TRBD2 (5 bases each). The CDR3 runs to 15 residues. Trimming removed 7 bases from V and 3 bases from J, with 17 bases in between. The germline CDR1 and CDR2 sequences are MNHEY and SVGAGI. For the CDR3, the DNA is TGTGCCAGCACGGCCGGGGCAGTCATTACAGATACGCAGTATTTT. It yields the protein CASTAGAVITDTQYF.

CDR3 amino acids: CASSLAAGISYEQYF. Written as DNA, the CDR3 is TGTGCCAGCAGCTTAGCAGCAGGAATCTCCTACGAGCAGTACTTC. V and J are TRBV7-6 and TRBJ2-7, with D unresolved. The CDR3 spans 15 residues. Germline values: CDR1 SGHVS, CDR2 FNYEAQ. V lost 0 bases to trimming and J lost 0 bases, with 9 bases between them.

The J gene is TRBJ2-3, the V gene TRBV6-5; D might be TRBD1 (7 bases). Germline loops: CDR1 MNHEY, CDR2 SVGAGI. The CDR3 has 14 amino acids. Trimming stripped 6 bases from V and 7 bases from J, with 17 bases between. CDR3 residues: CASRRGREGYTQYF. CDR3 DNA: TGTGCCAGCAGAAGGGGGCGGGAAGGTTATACGCAGTATTTT.

This chain joins TRBV11-1 and TRBJ1-1; no definite D call. V gave up 2 bases and J gave up 0 bases, with 13 bases separating them. The CDR3 is 16 amino acids. Germline V gene sequence: CDR1 SGHAT, CDR2 FQDESV (reference sequence). The CDR3: CASSLSASLMNTEAFF. CDR3 sequence (DNA): TGTGCCAGCAGCTTAAGCGCCAGCCTCATGAACACTGAAGCTTTCTTT.

The chain couples TRBV4-2 to TRBJ1-2, with TRBD1 matching 7 bases. The CDR3 covers 16 residues. J was trimmed by 2 bases and V by 0 bases; bases with no gene match: 6. Germline CDR1 LGHNA, CDR2 YNFKEQ. In nucleotides, the CDR3 is TGTGCCAGCAGCCAAGATCGACAGGGAGGGAACTATGGCTACACCTTC. This sequence encodes CASSQDRQGGNYGYTF.

This chain joins TRBV5-1 and TRBJ2-3, with 7 bases lining up with TRBD1. Trimming took 4 bases from V and 2 from J; bases not matched to a gene: 10. This CDR3 has 16 residues. CDR1 and CDR2 (germline): SGHRS, YFSETQ. CDR3 in amino acids: CASSTTGIGSTDTQYF. The CDR3 coding sequence is TGCGCCAGCAGCACGACAGGGATCGGTTCCACAGATACGCAGTATTTT.

The chain has TRBV10-3 and TRBJ1-1; 8 bases align to TRBD1. V shed 6 bases and J 9 bases; nucleotides not matched to a gene: 9. The germline V gene encodes CDR1 ENHRY and CDR2 SYGVKD. The CDR3 runs 13 residues. CDR3: CAIRVQGDRQAFF. Here the CDR3 DNA reads TGTGCCATCAGGGTACAGGGGGATCGGCAAGCTTTCTTT.

The chain employs TRBV6-1 and TRBJ1-2, with 8 bases lining up with TRBD1. Germline CDR1 and CDR2: MNHNS and SASEGT. The CDR3 extends over 18 amino acids. With V trimmed by 1 base and J by 5 bases, 15 bases remained unmatched. The CDR3, as DNA: TGTGCCAGCAGTGAAGGAACAGGGGGGATTGAGGTCAGATATGGCTACACCTTC. This encodes CASSEGTGGIEVRYGYTF.

J is TRBJ2-4 and V is TRBV12-3 or TRBV12-4; D is possibly TRBD2 (6 bases). The ends were cut back, 3 bases at V and 6 bases at J, with 9 bases in the middle. This CDR3 region has 13 residues. The CDR3 here is CASSFLGGNIQYF. In nucleotides, the CDR3 is TGTGCCAGCAGTTTCTTGGGGGGAAACATTCAGTACTTC.